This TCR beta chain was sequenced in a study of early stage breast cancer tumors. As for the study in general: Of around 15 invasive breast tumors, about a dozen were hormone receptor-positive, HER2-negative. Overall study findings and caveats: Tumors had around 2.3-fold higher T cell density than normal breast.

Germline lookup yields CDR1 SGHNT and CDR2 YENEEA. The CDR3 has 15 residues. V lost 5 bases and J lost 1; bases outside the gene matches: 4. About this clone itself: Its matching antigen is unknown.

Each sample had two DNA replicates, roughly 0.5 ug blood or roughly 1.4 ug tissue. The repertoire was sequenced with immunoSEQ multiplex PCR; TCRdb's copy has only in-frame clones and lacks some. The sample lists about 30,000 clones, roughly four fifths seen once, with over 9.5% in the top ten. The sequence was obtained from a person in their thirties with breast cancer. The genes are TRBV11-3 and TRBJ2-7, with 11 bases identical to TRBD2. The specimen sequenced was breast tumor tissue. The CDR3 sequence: CASSQTSGASYEQYF. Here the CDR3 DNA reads TGTGCCAGCAGCCAGACTAGCGGGGCTTCCTACGAGCAGTACTTC.